The 3 T cell receptor beta chains below all came from one sample that was sequenced in a study of T cell clonality in common variable immunodeficiency. The repertoire was sequenced with immunoSEQ multiplex PCR; TCRdb's copy has only in-frame clones and lacks some. The sample presents tens of thousands of clones, none singletons. The sequencing input was peripheral blood mononuclear cells. These receptors were taken from a person aged 18 to 75 in good health.

This clone was found many times. The read halts 3 residues ahead of the CDR3 end, with the missing end drawn from the germline J gene. The V and J genes are TRBV7-2 and TRBJ2-3, with TRBD2 as a possible D gene (6 bases). CDR3 length: 15 amino acids. Germline loops: CDR1 SGHTA, CDR2 FQGNSA. The V end was cut by 5 bases, the J end by 2 bases, with 14 bases between. The CDR3 is CASSATSYPTDTQYF. Incomplete CDR3 DNA: TGTGCCAGCAGCGCTACTAGCTATCCCACAGATACG.

At least ten counts were recorded for this clone. The read ends 3 residues before the CDR3 terminus; that terminus is restored from the germline J gene. The chain employs TRBV20-1 and TRBJ1-2, with D possibly matching TRBD1 (6 bases). CDR1 DFQATT and CDR2 SNEGSKA come from the germline V gene (reference sequence). This CDR3 is built from 13 residues. V was pared by 5 bases and J by 7 bases, with 17 bases between. This CDR3 reads CSARLGARGGYTF. The CDR3 bases that were read are TGCAGTGCTCGCTTGGGGGCGCGCGGTGGC.

This clone was seen ten or more times. With the read ending 3 residues before the CDR3 end, the germline J gene is used to fill in that end. The chain uses TRBV5-1 and TRBJ2-2, with D possibly being TRBD2 (5 bases). Germline V gene data show CDR1 as SGHRS and CDR2 as YFSETQ. Trimming stripped 4 bases from V and 1 base from J, with 11 bases between. CDR3 size: 15 residues. The CDR3 is CASSRTERNTGELFF. The part of the CDR3 DNA that was read is TGCGCCAGCAGCCGGACTGAACGGAACACCGGGGAG.